This TCR beta chain was retrieved from a study of Ad26.COV2.S vaccination and SARS-CoV-2 variants. Study in general: Of the COV1001 trial arms, the Ad26.COV2.S arm included the donor. General study results and limits: Higher spike-specific TCR breadth was found in vaccine recipients than in placebo recipients. Placebo and vaccine recipients had non-spike TCR breadth that was similar.

Concerning this clone: The antigen is unknown.

Assay used: immunoSEQ multiplex PCR; TCRdb lists only in-frame clones, some missing. The profile shows 300,000 to 400,000 clones, 86% of them singletons. Germline-derived CDR1 and CDR2 are KGHSH and LQKENI. The V gene lost 3 bases and the J gene lost 0 bases, with 9 bases spanning the gap. This CDR3 region has 14 residues. Treatment here: some 20 received Ad26.COV2.S at low or high dose, single or two shots; about 5 received placebo; per-sample allocation not given. Samples were taken on day 63 after the first vaccine or placebo injection. The sample consisted of peripheral blood, taken in a trial of Ad26.COV2.S vaccine versus placebo. This clonotype was sampled from a person between 18 and 60 years old who received the Ad26.COV2.S COVID-19 vaccine or a placebo. The rearrangement uses TRBV18 and TRBJ2-7, with TRBD1 as a possible D gene (6 bases). This chain's CDR3 is CASSPDSRSYEQYF. The DNA for the CDR3 is TGTGCCAGCTCACCGGACAGCCGCTCCTACGAGCAGTACTTC.